Listed here is a single T cell receptor (beta chain). The target antigen is unknown. The protocol was immunoSEQ multiplex PCR, while the TCRdb copy is restricted to in-frame clones and leaves out a portion. The sample consists of about 26,000 clones, roughly 80% of them appearing once. Germline-derived CDR1 and CDR2 are MNHEY and SMNVEV (reference sequence). The junction had 3 bases not matched to a gene; V was cut back by 0 bases and J by 4 bases. The CDR3 consists of 14 residues. This entry belongs to a study of human CD4 T cells and Enterobacteriaceae. Regarding the study as a whole: Broadly cross-reactive clonotypes: 11 of 19 ranked in the top 5%.

Memory CD4+ T cells were sorted as all CD4+ cells except CD45RA+CCR7+CD95- naive cells, over 98% pure. Healthy donors' blood was sourced from blood donation centers in Switzerland. The sequenced sample consisted of memory CD4+ T cells from blood. The sequence was collected from a human donor in good health. The chain is built from TRBV27 and TRBJ2-7; 7 bases align to TRBD1. The CDR3 loop is CASSLSGTEYEQYF. The DNA of the CDR3 is TGTGCCAGCAGTTTATCGGGGACAGAGTACGAGCAGTACTTC.